What follows is one T cell receptor beta chain and its context. The data originate from a study of identical twins. Via MiXCR, TCRdb re-called the 5' RACE reads, giving one row per CDR3 protein. The sample yields 510,000 or so distinct CDR3 sequences, 15% seen once. The V gene's germline CDR1 is SGHTA and CDR2 FQGNSA. V shed 7 bases and J shed 0 bases, with 11 bases lying between them. This CDR3 spans 14 amino acids. The same specimen was also included in a second study, on yellow fever vaccine responses in identical twins.

Input material: CD4+ T cells sorted from blood. The receptor was derived from a woman younger than 30 in good health. The rearrangement uses TRBV7-2 and TRBJ2-3; perhaps TRBD2 as D (6 bases). The CDR3: CASTRTISTDTQYF. CDR3 DNA: TGTGCCAGCACCCGGACTATAAGCACAGATACGCAGTATTTT.